A single T cell receptor (beta chain) is shown here with its context. Authors' processing steps: From reference gene primer amplification, estimates of nucleated cell counts were derived. Produced via immunoSEQ multiplex PCR; TCRdb's table is partial and in-frame only. D and trimming were read from the DNA, whereas the V and J calls and clone size are those reported in that table. The table includes 6,000 to 8,000 clones, about 84% detected once. This specimen comes from a study of blood T cell repertoires in COVID-19. The V and J ends lost 6 bases and 4 bases respectively, with 15 bases between them. There are 14 residues in the CDR3. Germline V gene lookup returns CDR1 SNHLY and CDR2 FYNNEI.

The genes are TRBV2 and TRBJ1-1, with a weak D call TRBD1 (6 bases). The TCR sequence derives from a human donor in a cohort sampled during active COVID-19. The sequenced sample was peripheral blood. CDR3: CASRGSEGVTEAFF. In DNA, the CDR3 is TGTGCCAGCAGGGGGAGTGAGGGGGTCACTGAAGCTTTCTTT. Full variable domain (remainder filled in from reference TRBV2 and TRBJ1-1): EPEVTQTPSHQVTQMGQEVILRCVPISNHLYFYWYRQILGQKVEFLVSFYNNEISEKSEIFDDQFSVERPDGSNFTLKIRSTKLEDSAMYFCASRGSEGVTEAFFGQGTRLTVV.